This T cell receptor (beta chain) was found in a study of blood T cell repertoires in COVID-19. Overall study: Acute and convalescent COVID-19 samples came from the United States, Italy and Spain. T cells, B-cell-depleted T cells, or PBMCs provided the cDNA or gDNA that served as material.

As originally analysed: Amplified reference gene primers provided the basis for estimating nucleated cell counts. TCRdb's table, derived via immunoSEQ multiplex PCR, lists solely in-frame clones and lacks some. Clone size and V and J calls were adopted from that table, with D and trimming inferred from the DNA. The sample lists some 390,000 clones, around 87% occurring once. Sequenced sample: peripheral blood. The sequence came from a human donor in a cohort sampled during active COVID-19.

The DNA of the CDR3 is TGTGCCAGCAGCGAACTTAGCTCCGAGCAGTACTTC. This sequence encodes CASSELSSEQYF. J is TRBJ2-7 and V is TRBV7-9; the D is unclear. The germline CDR1 and CDR2 sequences are SEHNR and FQNEAQ (reference sequence). The CDR3 covers 12 residues. Trimming left V 5 bases short and J 6 bases short, with 11 bases between.